The 32 T cell receptor beta chains reported below all come from one sample, sequenced in a study of OX40 agonist ivuxolimab in advanced cancers. Library creation used the immunoSEQ multiplex PCR assay. TCRdb took this table from immuneACCESS and kept in-frame rearrangements with V and J called. Such tables lack part of the clones; where checked against another copy, unresolved V genes explain under half of the gap, and the rest is unexplained. In this sample the table shows about 20,000 clones, 70% to 90% of which occur a single time. Together, the top ten hold around 62% of the sample. The material was CD4+ or CD8+ T cells sorted from blood, obtained in a trial of the OX40 agonist ivuxolimab. Every receptor here comes from an adult with an advanced solid tumor such as melanoma, head and neck, liver or kidney cancer.

The chain couples TRBV11-2 to TRBJ2-7, with D possibly TRBD1 on 5 matching bases. CDR3 length: 13 residues. Germline V gene lookup returns CDR1 SGHAT and CDR2 FQNNGV. Trimming shortened V by 1 base and J by 3 bases, and 7 bases separated the two germline ends. CDR3: CASSLGGSYEQYF. The CDR3 DNA reads TGTGCCAGCAGCTTAGGGGGCAGCTACGAGCAGTACTTC.

The genes are TRBV6-1 and TRBJ2-1; D remains unclear. The germline V and J ends were trimmed by 5 bases and 1 base, with 12 bases remaining between them. This CDR3 is built from 15 residues. Germline V gives CDR1 MNHNS, CDR2 SASEGT. CDR3 nucleotides: TGTGCCAGCAGTAGCCCTCAGCAGTCCTACAATGAGCAGTTCTTC. Translating gives CASSSPQQSYNEQFF.

The V call is TRBV7-9, the J call TRBJ2-6; 10 bases are a match to TRBD1. There are 18 residues in the CDR3. V gave up 6 bases and J gave up 3 bases; unmatched junction bases: 11. Germline assignment: CDR1 SEHNR and CDR2 FQNEAQ (reference sequence). In DNA form, the CDR3 reads TGTGCCAGCAGTTCCTCCGGGACAGGGGAGCTTGGGGCCAACGTCCTGACTTTC. Translated, it gives CASSSSGTGELGANVLTF.

The chain combines TRBV5-6 with TRBJ2-3; TRBD2 aligns across 13 bases. After removal of 3 bases from V and 3 bases from J, the junction contained 7 bases not matched to a gene. From germline, CDR1 is SGHDT and CDR2 YYEEEE. The CDR3 covers 17 residues. CDR3 DNA sequence: TGTGCCAGCAGCTGGAGGGGGACTAGCGGGACAACAGATACGCAGTATTTT. Translation: CASSWRGTSGTTDTQYF.

The chain joins TRBV5-1 to TRBJ2-1, with D possibly matching TRBD2 (5 bases). Germline CDR1 and CDR2: SGHRS and YFSETQ. This CDR3 region has 15 residues. V shed 1 base and J shed 2 bases, with 10 bases lying between them. The CDR3 nucleotides read TGCGCCAGCAGCTTGACTAGGACGACCTACAATGAGCAGTTCTTC. This gives the protein CASSLTRTTYNEQFF.

This clone was counted a single time. This rearrangement joins TRBV7-8 to TRBJ2-1, with TRBD1 matching 8 bases. CDR1 and CDR2 from the germline V gene are SGHVS and FQNEAQ. The CDR3 totals 12 residues. Trimming at V came to 5 bases and at J to 10 bases, leaving 4 bases not matched to a gene. The CDR3 loop reads CASSHRDREQFF. DNA of the CDR3: TGTGCCAGCAGCCACCGGGACAGGGAGCAGTTCTTC.

The chain joins TRBV4-2 to TRBJ2-7; 9 bases match TRBD2. The length of the CDR3 is 19 residues. V trimming: 4 bases; J trimming: 0 bases; junction bases outside the gene matches: 16. Germline-derived CDR1 and CDR2 are LGHNA and YNFKEQ. In nucleotides, the CDR3 is TGTGCCAGCAGCCCCACCGGCGGGAGGGTTTCCCCTCGCTCCTACGAGCAGTACTTC. This translates into CASSPTGGRVSPRSYEQYF.

The chain links TRBV28 to TRBJ2-5; 10 bases fit TRBD2. With V trimmed by 3 bases and J by 3 bases, 10 bases remained unmatched. The CDR3 totals 17 residues. CDR1 MDHEN and CDR2 SYDVKM come from the germline V gene. CDR3 residues: CASSFRFPLAGEETQYF. The CDR3 DNA is TGTGCCAGCAGTTTTAGGTTCCCGCTAGCGGGAGAAGAGACCCAGTACTTC.

The V and J genes are TRBV2 and TRBJ2-3, with 8 bases identical to TRBD2. This CDR3 region has 14 residues. V lost 8 bases and J lost 5; bases outside the gene matches: 9. Per germline, CDR1 SNHLY and CDR2 FYNNEI. The CDR3 here is CASGRSGSGDTQYF. CDR3 nucleotides: TGTGCCAGCGGTCGGAGCGGGAGCGGAGATACGCAGTATTTT. Full variable domain (outside the CDR3, taken from reference TRBV2 and TRBJ2-3): EPEVTQTPSHQVTQMGQEVILRCVPISNHLYFYWYRQILGQKVEFLVSFYNNEISEKSEIFDDQFSVERPDGSNFTLKIRSTKLEDSAMYFCASGRSGSGDTQYFGPGTRLTVL.

This chain joins TRBV6-5 and TRBJ1-1, with D unclear. V was trimmed by 6 bases and J by 7 bases, leaving 12 bases between them. The CDR3 is 12 residues long. Looked up from germline, CDR1 is MNHEY and CDR2 is SVGAGI. For the CDR3, the DNA is TGTGCCAGCAGAAGCCCTTTCCTTGAAGCTTTCTTT. It codes for CASRSPFLEAFF.

This chain links TRBV27 with TRBJ2-7; D is unclear. The CDR3 runs to 11 residues. V dropped 4 bases and J dropped 3 bases, with 4 bases sitting between them. Germline V CDR1 and CDR2: MNHEY, SMNVEV (reference sequence). CDR3 sequence: CASSSNYEQYF. In DNA form, the CDR3 reads TGTGCCAGCAGTTCCAACTACGAGCAGTACTTC.

V gene TRBV4-1 combines with J gene TRBJ2-3, with TRBD2 identical over 8 bases. The CDR3 covers 17 residues. The trim removed 0 bases at V and 0 bases at J, leaving 5 bases unmatched. In germline, CDR1 is MGHRA, CDR2 YSYEKL. The CDR3 region is CASSQDYGGDSTDTQYF. For the CDR3, the DNA is TGCGCCAGCAGCCAAGATTACGGGGGGGATAGCACAGATACGCAGTATTTT.

Concerning this clone itself: At one boundary the junction diverges from the germline segment, which might be a read error. This sequence joins TRBV5-1 and TRBJ2-7; D remains ambiguous. The CDR3 covers 11 residues. Germline V gene data show CDR1 as SGHRS and CDR2 as YFSETQ. CDR3: CASSYDTAIDF. The CDR3 region has the DNA TGCGCCAGCAGCTACGACACCGCAATTGACTTC.

CDR3 sequence: CASSLNLAGSYNEQFF. CDR3 in DNA: TGTGCCAGCAGTTTGAACCTAGCAGGCTCCTACAATGAGCAGTTCTTC. The J gene is TRBJ2-1, the V gene TRBV7-9, with a possible D match to TRBD2 (5 bases). The CDR3 is made up of 16 amino acids. V lost 6 bases and J lost 0, with 15 bases in between. Germline V gene data show CDR1 as SEHNR and CDR2 as FQNEAQ (reference sequence).

The rearrangement uses TRBV2 and TRBJ2-7; D perhaps matches TRBD2 (7 bases). The CDR3 consists of 12 residues. The germline V gene encodes CDR1 SNHLY and CDR2 FYNNEI. With 11 bases removed from V and 1 base from J, the gap between germline ends came to 12 bases. The CDR3 DNA reads TGTGCCCTAGGGGGGGCATCCTACGAGCAGTACTTC. This codes for CALGGASYEQYF.

The chain joins TRBV30 to TRBJ2-1; maybe TRBD1 (6 bases). This CDR3 comprises 16 residues. Between the trimmed V and J ends, which lost 1 base and 5 bases, there was a span of 18 bases. Per the germline V gene, CDR1 is GTSNPN and CDR2 is SVGIG (reference sequence). CDR3 nucleotide sequence: TGTGCCTGGAGTGGTACACATCGGACAGCGGACAATGAGCAGTTCTTC. Protein: CAWSGTHRTADNEQFF.

DNA for the CDR3: TGTGCCAGTAGTATAACGACCTCCTACGAGCAGTACTTC. It specifies CASSITTSYEQYF. The rearrangement joins TRBV19 to TRBJ2-7; no firm D call. From germline, CDR1 is LNHDA and CDR2 SQIVND (reference sequence). This CDR3 contains 13 residues. V lost 2 bases and J 0 bases, leaving 5 bases between the germline ends.

The rearrangement joins TRBV19 to TRBJ2-1, with 8 bases lining up with TRBD2. This CDR3 has 17 residues. Germline lookup yields CDR1 LNHDA and CDR2 SQIVND (reference sequence). V dropped 5 bases and J dropped 4; count of bases not matched to a gene: 13. The CDR3 region has the DNA TGTGCCAGTAGTGTTCGACCGGGACTAGGAGAATACAATGAGCAGTTCTTC. This encodes CASSVRPGLGEYNEQFF.

V gene TRBV5-6 combines with J gene TRBJ2-5; no definite D call. Trimming pared 7 bases from V and 0 bases from J, leaving 16 bases between. Germline V CDR1 and CDR2: SGHDT, YYEEEE. This CDR3 has 15 amino acids. The CDR3 nucleotides read TGTGCCAGCCGCTCCCGACTCCACCACCAAGAGACCCAGTACTTC. It is translated as CASRSRLHHQETQYF.

This clone was picked up one time. The V gene is TRBV5-1, the J gene TRBJ2-7, with 10 bases matching TRBD1. The CDR3 contains 17 residues. Per the germline V gene, CDR1 is SGHRS and CDR2 is YFSETQ. J was trimmed by 3 bases and V by 3 bases; bases with no gene match: 12. In DNA form, the CDR3 reads TGCGCCAGCAGCTCAACCGGGACAGGGGTTGCAGACTACGAGCAGTACTTC. This translates into CASSSTGTGVADYEQYF.

The chain joins TRBV6-5 to TRBJ2-1; 9 bases agree with TRBD2. This CDR3 contains 15 residues. The junction had 10 bases not matched to a gene; V was cut back by 7 bases and J by 6 bases. Germline V gene lookup returns CDR1 MNHEY and CDR2 SVGAGI. This CDR3 is CASTYTLAGANEQFF. The CDR3 DNA follows: TGTGCCAGCACCTACACTTTAGCGGGAGCCAATGAGCAGTTCTTC.

This clone occurred a few times. The chain joins TRBV30 to TRBJ1-5, with D perhaps TRBD1 (6 bases). This CDR3 spans 14 amino acids. The V gene lost 0 bases and the J gene lost 5 bases, with 11 bases spanning the gap. Germline V gene lookup returns CDR1 GTSNPN and CDR2 SVGIG (reference sequence). In nucleotides, the CDR3 is TGTGCCTGGAGTGTAAAAGGGGGGTATCAGCCCCAGCATTTT. It yields the protein CAWSVKGGYQPQHF.

This clone was recorded once. The chain uses TRBV6-5 and TRBJ2-7, with TRBD2 matching 9 bases. CDR3 length: 15 residues. CDR1 MNHEY and CDR2 SVGAGI come from the germline V gene. The trim removed 5 bases at V and 5 bases at J, leaving 10 bases unmatched. CDR3 DNA: TGTGCCAGCAGTCCCGGGGCGGGAGGGTCGAACGAGCAGTACTTC. Its translation: CASSPGAGGSNEQYF.

The CDR3 nucleotides read TGTGCCAGCAGCTTGGGGATTGACAGCTATGGCTACACCTTC. Its protein product is CASSLGIDSYGYTF. The chain couples TRBV5-6 to TRBJ1-2; possibly TRBD1 for D (5 bases). This CDR3 contains 14 residues. V shed 0 bases and J shed 4 bases, with 10 bases lying between them. Germline CDR1 SGHDT, CDR2 YYEEEE.

The V call is TRBV5-1, the J call TRBJ2-5, with D perhaps TRBD2 (6 bases). Judging by the DNA end, TRBJ2-7 fits better; the J call may be wrong. The CDR3 covers 13 residues. From germline, CDR1 is SGHRS and CDR2 YFSETQ. CDR3: CASSSGLSYEQYF. In nucleotides, the CDR3 is TGCGCCAGCAGCTCGGGACTTTCCTACGAGCAGTACTTC.

This chain links TRBV4-1 with TRBJ2-2; the match to TRBD2 covers 11 bases. V shed 4 bases and J 7 bases; nucleotides not matched to a gene: 17. The CDR3 has 19 amino acids. In germline, CDR1 is MGHRA, CDR2 YSYEKL. The CDR3: CASSLYVMGSGREGGELFF. Here the CDR3 DNA reads TGCGCCAGCAGCCTGTATGTCATGGGTAGCGGGAGGGAAGGCGGGGAGCTGTTTTTT.

This clone was found a few times. This sequence joins TRBV27 and TRBJ1-2; maybe TRBD1 (5 bases). The V and J ends lost 4 bases and 7 bases respectively, with 10 bases between them. CDR3 length: 12 residues. Germline V gives CDR1 MNHEY, CDR2 SMNVEV (reference sequence). As DNA, the CDR3 is TGTGCCAGCAGTTCGTCAGGGATTGGCTACACCTTC. It codes for CASSSSGIGYTF.

The chain uses TRBV5-4 and TRBJ2-7; D is tentatively TRBD1 or TRBD2 (6 bases each). The CDR3 extends over 14 amino acids. Germline V lookup: CDR1 SGHNT, CDR2 YYREEE (reference sequence). The V end was cut by 0 bases, the J end by 4 bases, with 11 bases between. The CDR3 region is CASSLGGGQYEQYF. CDR3 bases: TGTGCCAGCAGCTTGGGGGGAGGACAGTACGAGCAGTACTTC.

The chain recombines TRBV7-9 with TRBJ2-7, with 11 bases fitting TRBD2. CDR1 SEHNR and CDR2 FQNEAQ come from the germline V gene (reference sequence). V was clipped by 4 bases and J by 2 bases; unmatched bases: 7. The CDR3 has 16 amino acids. CDR3 in DNA: TGTGCCAGCAGCTCTCCGGTAGCGGGGGGGCCCTACGAGCAGTACTTC. Residues: CASSSPVAGGPYEQYF.

The chain employs TRBV18 and TRBJ2-7; D may be TRBD2 (6 bases). The CDR3 is 16 amino acids. CDR1 and CDR2 (germline): KGHSH, LQKENI. V dropped 0 bases and J dropped 6 bases, with 18 bases sitting between them. The CDR3 sequence: CASSPPGGWAVGEQYF. The DNA of the CDR3 is TGTGCCAGCTCACCACCGGGAGGTTGGGCCGTCGGCGAGCAGTACTTC.

The rearrangement joins TRBV29-1 to TRBJ2-7; 7 bases fit TRBD2. The V gene end was trimmed by 4 bases and the J gene end by 1 base; junction bases not matched to a gene: 7. The CDR3 extends over 14 amino acids. CDR1 SQVTM and CDR2 ANQGSEA come from the germline V gene. For the CDR3, the DNA is TGCAGCGTTGTCGGGTGGGAGGGATCCTACGAGCAGTACTTC. Amino acid sequence: CSVVGWEGSYEQYF.

The chain joins TRBV4-2 to TRBJ2-7, with 9 bases matching TRBD1. The J segment lost 3 bases and the V segment lost 0 bases, leaving 3 bases of the junction unmatched. The CDR3 is made up of 15 amino acids. The germline gives CDR1 LGHNA, CDR2 YNFKEQ. The CDR3 region is CASSQEGQGFYEQYF. As DNA, the CDR3 is TGTGCCAGCAGCCAAGAGGGACAGGGTTTCTACGAGCAGTACTTC.